One sample yielded the 16 T cell receptor beta chains listed below, sequenced in a study of shared clonotypes between healthy human individuals. Libraries were prepared by immunoSEQ multiplex PCR; TCRdb keeps only in-frame clonotypes and omits some of them. This table holds around 2.3 million clones, approximately 95% found once. The source material was naive CD4+ T cells sorted from blood. Subset noted: CD45RA+ positively selected. These receptor sequences come from a man between 18 and 29 years old in good health.

The J gene is TRBJ1-1, the V gene TRBV7-9, with TRBD1 matching 9 bases. CDR3 length: 14 amino acids. Looked up from germline, CDR1 is SEHNR and CDR2 is FQNEAQ (reference sequence). Losses at the gene ends were 4 bases for V and 4 bases for J; bases not matched to a gene: 4. The CDR3 coding sequence is TGTGCCAGCAGCTCAACAGGGGGCTTCACTGAAGCTTTCTTT. Its translation: CASSSTGGFTEAFF.

V is TRBV2 and J is TRBJ2-5, with 9 positions matching TRBD1. Trimming cost V 6 bases and J 1 base; bases outside gene matches: 0. The CDR3 has 13 residues. Germline V gene data show CDR1 as SNHLY and CDR2 as FYNNEI. CDR3 sequence: CASRQGAQETQYF. In DNA, the CDR3 is TGTGCCAGCAGACAGGGGGCCCAAGAGACCCAGTACTTC. Combining the CDR3 with reference TRBV2 and TRBJ2-5 gives the whole variable domain EPEVTQTPSHQVTQMGQEVILRCVPISNHLYFYWYRQILGQKVEFLVSFYNNEISEKSEIFDDQFSVERPDGSNFTLKIRSTKLEDSAMYFCASRQGAQETQYFGPGTRLLVL.

The CDR3 sequence: CASKNEGVVDYGYTF. CDR3 nucleotides: TGTGCCAGCAAAAACGAGGGGGTTGTGGACTATGGCTACACCTTC. The V and J genes are TRBV6-5 and TRBJ1-2; TRBD1 might be the D (6 bases). The V end was cut by 7 bases, the J end by 3 bases, with 18 bases between. CDR3 length: 15 amino acids. Per the germline V gene, CDR1 is MNHEY and CDR2 is SVGAGI.

The V and J genes are TRBV7-2 and TRBJ2-2, with D perhaps TRBD2 (6 bases). Trimming cost V 3 bases and J 7 bases, with 12 bases left between them. Germline CDR1 is SGHTA and CDR2 is FQGNSA. This CDR3 region has 14 residues. CDR3 protein: CASSLDPGVGELFF. The CDR3 DNA follows: TGTGCCAGCAGCTTGGATCCGGGGGTCGGGGAGCTGTTTTTT.

This clone has only one observation. This specimen includes other DNA sequences encoding the same CDR3. The J gene is TRBJ1-2, the V gene TRBV30; 8 bases fit TRBD1. J lost 7 bases, V lost 5 bases, and 3 bases had no gene match. The CDR3 covers 11 residues. Germline-derived CDR1 and CDR2 are GTSNPN and SVGIG (reference sequence). CDR3 amino acids: CAWYRGGGYTF. As DNA, the CDR3 is TGTGCCTGGTACAGGGGGGGTGGCTACACCTTC.

Turning to this clone: Other DNA sequences in the same sample also yield this CDR3. V gene TRBV9 combines with J gene TRBJ2-5; 7 bases are a match to TRBD1. The CDR3 is 13 amino acids. V lost 2 bases, J lost 5 bases, and 3 bases stayed unmatched. CDR1 and CDR2 (germline): SGDLS, YYNGEE. The CDR3 sequence is CASSVTGAETQYF. In DNA form, the CDR3 reads TGTGCCAGCAGCGTTACAGGGGCTGAGACCCAGTACTTC.

The chain recombines TRBV7-8 with TRBJ2-6; D gene ambiguous. Deletions cut 1 base from V and 0 bases from J, with 1 base between. Per the germline V gene, CDR1 is SGHVS and CDR2 is FQNEAQ. This CDR3 contains 14 residues. The CDR3 bases are TGTGCCAGCAGCTTAGGCTCTGGGGCCAACGTCCTGACTTTC. Protein sequence: CASSLGSGANVLTF.

This chain joins TRBV7-6 and TRBJ1-1; possibly TRBD1 for D (5 bases). Trimming cost V 1 base and J 0 bases, with 6 bases left between them. CDR1 SGHVS and CDR2 FNYEAQ come from the germline V gene. This CDR3 region has 14 residues. The CDR3 region has the DNA TGTGCCAGCAGCTTAGGGGACCTGAACACTGAAGCTTTCTTT. Protein product: CASSLGDLNTEAFF.

Here the CDR3 reads CASIMRQGGETQYF. The CDR3 DNA sequence: TGTGCCAGCATAATGAGGCAGGGAGGAGAGACCCAGTACTTC. V usage is TRBV28 and J usage is TRBJ2-5; possibly TRBD2 for D (6 bases). Germline V gene lookup returns CDR1 MDHEN and CDR2 SYDVKM. The CDR3 length is 14 residues. Trimming took off 7 bases at V and 4 bases at J, with 16 bases between the two ends.

This chain uses TRBV10-1 with TRBJ2-3; no reliable D call. V dropped 2 bases and J dropped 6 bases, with 3 bases sitting between them. The length of the CDR3 is 11 residues. CDR1 is WNHNN and CDR2 is SYGVQD in the germline V gene (reference sequence). The CDR3 DNA follows: TGCGCCAGCAGTGAGAGGGATACGCAGTATTTT. Its protein product is CASSERDTQYF.

About this clone itself: The identical CDR3 is also encoded by other nucleotide sequences in the sample. This sequence joins TRBV5-1 and TRBJ1-5; D not certain. V was cut by 0 bases and J by 0 bases, with 4 bases left in between. CDR1 is SGHRS and CDR2 is YFSETQ in the germline V gene. The CDR3 is 14 residues long. The CDR3 loop is CASSLGVSNQPQHF. As DNA, the CDR3 is TGCGCCAGCAGCTTGGGAGTTAGCAATCAGCCCCAGCATTTT.

The genes are TRBV7-9 and TRBJ2-2; TRBD1 aligns across 7 bases. The CDR3 is made up of 14 amino acids. Losses at the gene ends were 5 bases for V and 7 bases for J; bases not matched to a gene: 7. Germline V gene lookup returns CDR1 SEHNR and CDR2 FQNEAQ (reference sequence). The CDR3 DNA reads as TGTGCCAGCAGCCTAGGGACAGCCCGCGGGGAGCTGTTTTTT. As protein: CASSLGTARGELFF.

This chain links TRBV6-4 with TRBJ2-3; either TRBD1 or TRBD2 may supply D (6 bases each). Germline CDR1 and CDR2: MRHNA and SNTAGT. The CDR3 runs 15 residues. V lost 3 bases and J lost 5, with 15 bases in between. Written as DNA, the CDR3 is TGTGCCAGCAGTGAATTGGCAGGGGAGGTAGATACGCAGTATTTT. Amino acids: CASSELAGEVDTQYF.

V usage is TRBV19 and J usage is TRBJ1-2; TRBD1 aligns across 12 bases. Per the germline V gene, CDR1 is LNHDA and CDR2 is SQIVND (reference sequence). J gave up 4 bases and V 7 bases, and 4 bases lay outside the gene matches. The CDR3 extends over 14 amino acids. The CDR3 protein is CASMGQGASYGYTF. The CDR3 DNA reads as TGTGCCAGTATGGGACAGGGGGCGAGCTATGGCTACACCTTC. The full variable domain, its missing parts supplied by reference TRBV19 and TRBJ1-2, is DGGITQSPKYLFRKEGQNVTLSCEQNLNHDAMYWYRQDPGQGLRLIYYSQIVNDFQKGDIAEGYSVSREKKESFPLTVTSAQKNPTAFYLCASMGQGASYGYTFGSGTRLTVV.

This clone was seen a single time. The chain links TRBV5-1 to TRBJ2-3; unclear D gene. V gave up 0 bases and J gave up 4 bases, with 9 bases separating them. CDR3 size: 14 residues. Looked up from germline, CDR1 is SGHRS and CDR2 is YFSETQ. CDR3 sequence (DNA): TGCGCCAGCAGCTTGGCAGCGATGGCAGATACGCAGTATTTT. Residues: CASSLAAMADTQYF.

As regards this clone: Other DNA sequences in this specimen translate into the identical CDR3. This chain joins TRBV27 and TRBJ2-1, with 10 bases aligning to TRBD2. V dropped 4 bases and J dropped 3; count of bases not matched to a gene: 3. The CDR3 is 15 residues long. Germline V gene sequence: CDR1 MNHEY, CDR2 SMNVEV (reference sequence). The CDR3: CASSSLAGSYNEQFF. The CDR3 region has the DNA TGTGCCAGCAGTTCACTAGCGGGAAGCTACAATGAGCAGTTCTTC.